This T cell receptor beta chain was found in a study of cytomegalovirus exposure and HLA in healthy donors (dated by TCRdb to the late 2010s). Study-level background: An earlier analysis of roughly 500 of the donors reported around 280 Gb of sequence data and 90 million to 120 million unique TCR beta sequences obtained from around 180 million T cells. An early release covering around 630 HLA-typed donors comprised about 290 gigabases of sequencing data and about 90 million unique TCR sequences. Among the approximately 430 genotyped donors, under 90% belonged to the genetic ancestry cluster associated with self-reported Caucasian donors. The study aimed to test whether cataloging public T cell receptors could reveal signatures of past pathogen exposure. The study profiled the T cell repertoires of 500 to 800 subjects by immunosequencing and related them to cytomegalovirus serostatus. In addition to the first cohort of 650 to 750 subjects, a separate validation cohort of approximately 120 different subjects was used. To predict cytomegalovirus infection status, the study combined high-throughput TCR immunosequencing, statistical association of individual TCRs with disease status, and machine learning. A later analysis re-examined previously published TCR beta repertoires from about 700 donors and added high-resolution HLA genotyping to investigate patterns of TCR occurrence. In the later analysis, no new phenotypic data were used to find candidate immune exposures; instead, reliance was placed on TCR beta sequences and their occurrence across donors. An earlier analysis of 587 of the donors applied high-throughput TCR beta sequencing to assess whether each TCR beta V gene segment acted as functional or pseudogenic. Donor age, sex, ethnicity and CMV serostatus were collected together with the repertoire data. A later genetic analysis took genome-wide SNP genotypes for about 55% of the 666 donors and used that subset as a discovery cohort. All discovery cohort repertoires had been generated on a single sequencing platform. Class I and class II HLA loci were covered by the typing at four-digit resolution. The number of typed donors differed by locus: about 620-640 for A, B, C, DRB1 and DQB1; 522 for DQA1; about 600 for DPA1; and 400 to 480 for DPB1. Roughly 5 DR-DQ haplotypes were treated as single units for association and clustering because of strong linkage in the cohort. Among under 450 genotyped donors of the cohort, an average of approximately 250,000 unique TCR beta nucleotide sequences were sequenced per donor, 15% to 20% of them non-productive.

Overall study outcomes, separate from this receptor: CMV serostatus was the only immune exposure information available for the cohort. A group of highly shared sequence variants was considered likely to be a technical artifact of the sequencing pipeline. According to a later analysis, parvovirus B19, influenza, CMV and Epstein-Barr virus appeared linked to several top co-occurrence clusters. Across donors, most TCR sequences were observed very rarely, whereas some public TCRs were present in many individuals. V-gene and J-gene trimming of TCR beta chains was associated with a missense DCLRE1C variant in a later genetic analysis, and the association was replicated in an independent cohort. In vitro tests confirmed that a few of the cytomegalovirus-associated TCR beta chains recognize cytomegalovirus antigens. In a later genetic analysis, fewer N-insertions in productive TCRs were reported among donors in an Asian-associated ancestry cluster than the roughly 640-donor mean. In a later analysis, TCR association rates were found to vary across HLA loci, with the most associated TCRs seen for DRB1 alleles and the fewest for HLA-C alleles. Because some donors lacked HLA typing at each locus, the association tests relied only on the typed subset. Because the 87-base-pair reads could not distinguish some IMGT-functional V segments, including TRBV6-2 and TRBV6-3, those segments were excluded. Broadly in line with IMGT annotations, most TCR beta V segments showed up in productive rearrangements about 87% or about 30% of the time in an earlier analysis of several hundred of the donors. According to the authors, the approach could potentially be generalized to other disease states and immunological phenotypes. A further reported finding was that TCR beta sequences accurately predicted the HLA-A and HLA-B alleles for most subjects in the first cohort. A later analysis found that HLA-associated TCR beta chains were more clonally expanded and had lower generation probabilities than equally common non-associated chains. The earlier analysis of approximately 590 of the donors excluded roughly 16 rarely observed V segments, including chromosome 9 orphons, because counts were too low. When HLA alleles, especially DR and DQ, strongly co-occurred, attributing TCR associations to individual alleles was difficult. The presence/absence analyses assumed that sequencing depth was roughly uniform across donors, and that assumption may not be true. A later analysis associated 15,000 or so TCR beta sequences with specific HLA alleles at a false discovery rate of 0.05. According to a later analysis, most CMV-associated TCR beta chains appeared to be HLA-restricted, and the HLA associations seemed to be driven largely by CMV exposure. A total of around 150 TCR beta chains were listed by the study as associated with cytomegalovirus. Only TCR beta chains were sequenced in this cohort, and the absence of alpha or paired-chain data limited detectable features. Linkage disequilibrium might explain the correlated functional status among segregating V segments, but an unknown experimental factor could not be ruled out. The classifier was reported to diagnose cytomegalovirus status with high specificity and sensitivity in both the original and validation cohorts.

The cohort comprised some 680 healthy bone marrow donors. All cohort members were sampled while nominally healthy, although unrecorded immune exposures were likely present. The donor was CMV seronegative and belonged to the group of 350 to 400 seronegative cohort members. Each donor provided a peripheral blood sample, and peripheral blood mononuclear cells were used for TCR beta sequencing. Genomic DNA extraction from the blood cell samples was performed with the Qiagen DNeasy Blood Extraction Kit. Library construction relied on the immunoSEQ multiplex PCR assay. For the multiplex PCR, a mixture combining 60 forward primers for TCR Vbeta segments and 13 reverse primers for TCR Jbeta segments was used. The CDR3 region of rearranged TCR beta genes was amplified from genomic DNA with a multiplex PCR assay. On the Illumina HiSeq System, the amplified TCR beta libraries were sequenced as 87-base-pair reads. The authors processed their data as follows. A later analysis counted tens of millions of unique TCR beta chains across the 550 to 750 repertoires, and some 12 million of these chains were shared by at least two donors. A nearest-neighbor algorithm error-corrected the raw reads and collapsed the reads into unique sequences, merging closely related sequences to remove PCR and sequencing errors. V, D and J gene segments were assigned by aligning CDR3 sequences to IMGT reference sequences. For a sequence to be retained, a match of at least six nucleotides was required to both a V gene segment and a J gene segment. A rearrangement was called productive if the CDR3 had no stop codons and remained in frame with V and J, and every other rearrangement was called non-productive. Following IMGT convention, CDR3 was defined as the stretch from the second conserved V-encoded cysteine up to the conserved J-encoded phenylalanine. In an earlier analysis of some 550 of the donors, sequences lacking an unambiguous match to a single V gene segment were excluded. In an earlier analysis of several hundred of the donors, V segments were called functional above 56.7% productive rearrangements and were called segregating when the between-donor standard deviation exceeded 5%. A statistical classification framework was built to diagnose cytomegalovirus status from the catalog of TCR beta chain sequences. A later analysis assigned V and J genes by comparing TCR nucleotide sequences with IMGT/GENE-DB human TR gene sequences. In a later analysis, CDR3 sequences and most-parsimonious VDJ recombination scenarios were assigned using the TCRdist pipeline. In a later analysis, each TCR beta chain was defined by its CDR3 amino acid sequence together with its V-gene family, and reads without a unique V-gene family were excluded. As a way to deal with suspected cross-contamination and a sequencing artifact, a later analysis dropped hundreds of nucleotide sequences that were highly shared and had low generation probability. A later analysis calculated a clonal expansion index for each public chain from normalized within-repertoire ranks of inferred template counts. In a later analysis, generation probabilities were computed using a VDJ recombination model fitted to out-of-frame rearrangements, and the results were checked against IGoR. Hypergeometric tests were used in a later analysis to score TCR-TCR, TCR-HLA and TCR-CMV co-occurrence, with a repertoire-size bias correction applied to the TCR pairs. A later analysis estimated false discovery rates by permuting HLA or CMV assignments 20 times. A later analysis grouped co-occurring TCRs with DBSCAN, adding TCRdist sequence similarity when clustering within HLA-allele-positive subsets. For co-occurrence clustering, repertoires with fewer than 30,000 or more than 120,000 public chains were excluded, along with five repertoires with anomalous nucleotide sharing. The table was pulled from immuneACCESS by TCRdb, which kept in-frame rearrangements only. Such tables lose some clones; where checked, under half of the loss comes from unresolved V genes, and the rest has no known cause. The DNA gave D and trimming, while V, J and clone size come from that table. The sample data list over 50,000 clones, and approximately 80% of these were observed just once. Over 1.5% of the sample lies in the top ten.

A remark on this clone: This clone's antigen is unknown. Within one base of it there is no much larger clone, and no base qualities were kept.

From the cysteine through the valine, the CDR3 covers 15 amino acids. The DNA shown is the 45-base CDR3, in frame from base 1. As encoded in the germline V gene, CDR1 is MGHRA while CDR2 is YSYEKL. V is trimmed back by 1 base and J by 2 bases, and the junction contains 3 bases that no gene match accounts for. The TCR comes from a man between 35 and 55 years old in good health and CMV-seronegative. Sequencing was carried out using PBMCs. The chain links TRBV4-1 with TRBJ2-7; 9 bases in the junction line up with TRBD1. The base sequence is TGCGCCAGCAGCCAAGCCGGGACAGGGCCCTACGAGCAGTACGTC. Its amino acids are CASSQAGTGPYEQYV.